A selection of T cell receptor beta chains follows, all from one sample in a study of cytomegalovirus exposure and HLA in healthy donors. The protocol was immunoSEQ multiplex PCR, while the TCRdb copy is restricted to in-frame clones and leaves out a portion. In the table there are approximately 210,000 clones, roughly 88% of which are singletons. Input material: PBMCs. All receptors derive from a woman younger than 30 in good health and CMV-seronegative. CDR3s include the opening cysteine and the closing phenylalanine or tryptophan. The D gene is left open where the match is weak. Part of the rows lack a size; the others show once, few, many or a class for expanded clones.

D	size	V	J	DNA	CDR3
TRBD1	-	TRBV2	TRBJ1-5	TGTGCCAGCAGTGAAGCAGGGACAGGGTATCAGCCCCAGCATTTT	CASSEAGTGYQPQHF
-	-	TRBV6-5	TRBJ1-1	TGTGCCAGCACTCCCTCGCGACAGGTTAACACTGAAGCTTTCTTT	CASTPSRQVNTEAFF
-	-	TRBV6-6	TRBJ1-5	TGTGCCAGCACAGATAGCAATCAGCCCCAGCATTTT	CASTDSNQPQHF
-	-	TRBV5-4	TRBJ2-7	TGTGCCAGCAGCTTGATGGGGGGATACTACGAGCAGTACTTC	CASSLMGGYYEQYF
-	once	TRBV6-1	TRBJ2-7	TGTGCCAGCAACATATGGGGCGACGCCTACGAGCAGTACTTC	CASNIWGDAYEQYF
TRBD2	-	TRBV13	TRBJ2-5	TGTGCCAGCAGCTTAGCCGGAGCTAGCGGGAGCCAAGAGACCCAGTACTTC	CASSLAGASGSQETQYF
-	once	TRBV7-3	TRBJ2-2	TGTGCCAGCAGCTTAATTGTCGCCGGGGAGCTGTTTTTT	CASSLIVAGELFF
-	-	TRBV7-8	TRBJ1-5	TGTGCCAGCAGCTCAGACTCGTATAGCAATCAGCCCCAGCATTTT	CASSSDSYSNQPQHF
-	-	TRBV4-1	TRBJ1-5	TGCGCCAGCAGCCATGTCGTGAGTTATGGGGGGAGCAATCAGCCCCAGCATTTT	CASSHVVSYGGSNQPQHF
-	-	TRBV19	TRBJ2-1	TGTGCCAGTAGTAGCCAGGGTCTCAGCTCCTACAATGAGCAGTTCTTC	CASSSQGLSSYNEQFF
-	-	TRBV2	TRBJ2-5	TGTGCCAGCAGTGTAGTCAGGCAAGAGACCCAGTACTTC	CASSVVRQETQYF
-	once	TRBV25-1	TRBJ1-2	TGTGCCAGCAGAAACGCCGGGATACTTAACTATGGCTACACCTTC	CASRNAGILNYGYTF
-	-	TRBV7-2	TRBJ2-7	TGTGCCAGCAGCTTCAAGGGAGGAGCTTCCGAGCAGTACTTC	CASSFKGGASEQYF
-	-	TRBV28	TRBJ2-1	TGTGCCAGCAGTTCCCCCCCTGGGACTGCATACTACAATGAGCAGTTCTTC	CASSSPPGTAYYNEQFF
-	-	TRBV5-1	TRBJ2-7	TGCGCCAGCAGCCCAGCGTCAGGGACACTATGGGTCTACGAGCAGTACTTC	CASSPASGTLWVYEQYF
-	-	TRBV7-8	TRBJ2-5	TGTGCCAGCAGCCCGCAGGGCCCCCACCGGGAGACCCAGTACTTC	CASSPQGPHRETQYF
TRBD1	-	TRBV30	TRBJ2-5	TGTGCCTTTGGACAGGCTCAAGAGACCCAGTACTTC	CAFGQAQETQYF
-	-	TRBV11-2	TRBJ2-3	TGTGCCAGCAGCATATCCCGGGGGGATACGCAGTATTTT	CASSISRGDTQYF
-	-	TRBV6-5	TRBJ1-2	TGTGCCAGCAGTGGGCCAGACGTTGGGCTCTATGGCTACACCTTC	CASSGPDVGLYGYTF
-	-	TRBV28	TRBJ1-2	TGTGCCAGCAGTTTCGGCAGGGCTAACTATGGCTACACCTTC	CASSFGRANYGYTF
-	-	TRBV7-6	TRBJ1-2	TGTGCCAGCAGCTCCTACGACAGACATGGCTACACCTTC	CASSSYDRHGYTF
-	-	TRBV27	TRBJ2-7	TGTGCCAGCAGTCCCCGTGGGGCAGTTTTGTACGAGCAGTACTTC	CASSPRGAVLYEQYF
TRBD2	-	TRBV6-5	TRBJ2-1	TGTGCCAGCAGTTACTCTCCTAGCGGGGGGCCCAATGAGCAGTTCTTC	CASSYSPSGGPNEQFF
-	-	TRBV19	TRBJ1-1	TGTGCCAGTAGATACCGGGGAGAAGGCACTGAAGCTTTCTTT	CASRYRGEGTEAFF
-	-	TRBV6-1	TRBJ2-4	TGTGCCAGCAAAGATGGAGACCCGAGGGACATTCAGTACTTC	CASKDGDPRDIQYF
-	-	TRBV9	TRBJ2-7	TGTGCCAGCAGCGTAGGATCGGGTAACTACGAGCAGTACTTC	CASSVGSGNYEQYF
TRBD1	once	TRBV27	TRBJ2-4	TGTGCCAGCAGTCCAGGGACAGGGGGCCCGTACTTC	CASSPGTGGPYF
-	-	TRBV25-1	TRBJ1-2	TGTGCCAGCAGTGAAGGGTGGGGAGGGTATGGCTACACCTTC	CASSEGWGGYGYTF
-	once	TRBV21-1	TRBJ1-2	TGTGCCAGCAGAAACTCCGCCCGGGACATAAGGAGGTTCTATGGCTACACCTTC	CASRNSARDIRRFYGYTF
TRBD1	-	TRBV9	TRBJ2-7	TGTGCCAGCAGCGTGACAGGGGGCATTTACGAGCAGTACTTC	CASSVTGGIYEQYF
-	-	TRBV5-1	TRBJ2-3	TGCGCCAGCAGCGGGGGGAACACAGATACGCAGTATTTT	CASSGGNTDTQYF
TRBD2	-	TRBV7-9	TRBJ2-2	TGTGCCAGCAGCTCAGGACGTAGCGGGGGGCCCCTCGGGGAGCTGTTTTTT	CASSSGRSGGPLGELFF
-	-	TRBV5-6	TRBJ1-5	TGTGCCAGCAGCTTTATCAGGGCATATAGCAATCAGCCCCAGCATTTT	CASSFIRAYSNQPQHF
-	-	TRBV15	TRBJ2-7	TGTGCCACCAGCGCCACTGGGGGGTCCTCCTACGAGCAGTACTTC	CATSATGGSSYEQYF
-	-	TRBV25-1	TRBJ1-4	TGTGCCAGCAGTGGGCAGACTCCAACTAATGAAAAACTGTTTTTT	CASSGQTPTNEKLFF
TRBD2	-	TRBV14	TRBJ2-7	TGTGCCAGCAGCCGACCTACGCTAGCGGGAGGTTCCTACGAGCAGTACTTC	CASSRPTLAGGSYEQYF
-	-	TRBV25-1	TRBJ2-3	TGTGCCAGCAGTGAATATGGGCCGATCCAGGGAGATACGCAGTATTTT	CASSEYGPIQGDTQYF
TRBD2	-	TRBV11-3	TRBJ2-3	TGTGCCAGCAGCCCCGGGACTAGCGGCAACACAGATACGCAGTATTTT	CASSPGTSGNTDTQYF
-	-	TRBV2	TRBJ1-1	TGTGCCAGCAGTGGCCGCGGGATCGCTGAAGCTTTCTTT	CASSGRGIAEAFF
-	-	TRBV14	TRBJ2-7	TGTGCCAGCAGCCCCACAGGGAGAGGGGTCTACGAGCAGTACTTC	CASSPTGRGVYEQYF
-	-	TRBV7-5	TRBJ2-7	TGTGTCAGAAGCTGCCGGACTAGCGGGATAGCCTACGAGCAGTACTTC	CVRSCRTSGIAYEQYF
TRBD1	-	TRBV4-1	TRBJ1-1	TGCGCCAGCACCCCCACAGGACAGGGCTACACTGAAGCTTTCTTT	CASTPTGQGYTEAFF